These 30 T cell receptor beta chains originate from one sample sequenced in a study of cytomegalovirus exposure and HLA in healthy donors. PCR involved 60 Vbeta and 13 Jbeta primers. This table comes from immunoSEQ multiplex PCR, and its TCRdb copy is limited to in-frame clones, with some not included. The sample shows about 90,000 clones, over 70% of them seen only once. Sequencing was done on a sample of PBMCs. Receptor source: a boy younger than 18 in good health and CMV-seronegative.

The chain joins TRBV5-6 to TRBJ2-3; the D gene is possibly TRBD1 (6 bases). Trimming cost V 4 bases and J 3 bases, with 9 bases left between them. The length of the CDR3 is 13 residues. Germline V gene sequence: CDR1 SGHDT, CDR2 YYEEEE. The CDR3: CASSQTGTDTQYF. The CDR3 DNA is TGTGCCAGCAGCCAAACAGGGACAGATACGCAGTATTTT. Based on the CDR3 plus reference TRBV5-6 and TRBJ2-3, the full variable domain is DAGVTQSPTHLIKTRGQQVTLRCSPKSGHDTVSWYQQALGQGPQFIFQYYEEEERQRGNFPDRFSGHQFPNYSSELNVNALLLGDSALYLCASSQTGTDTQYFGPGTRLTVL.

This clone has just a few counts. The chain carries TRBV25-1 and TRBJ1-1; tentative D call: TRBD1 (6 bases). V lost 7 bases and J 5 bases, leaving 11 bases between the germline ends. Germline CDR1 and CDR2: MGHDK and SYGVNS. The CDR3 runs to 12 residues. The CDR3 region is CASMRGGTEAFF. CDR3 nucleotide sequence: TGTGCCAGCATGAGGGGGGGGACTGAAGCTTTCTTT.

V gene TRBV5-4 combines with J gene TRBJ2-3, with a possible D match to TRBD2 (7 bases). The CDR3 runs 17 residues. Trimming cost V 0 bases and J 2 bases, with 16 bases left between them. Germline CDR1 SGHNT, CDR2 YYREEE (reference sequence). CDR3 loop: CASSLAVGRGLTDTQYF. In nucleotides, the CDR3 is TGTGCCAGCAGCTTGGCAGTCGGGCGGGGGCTCACAGATACGCAGTATTTT.

This chain connects TRBV7-9 to TRBJ1-6; D gene ambiguous. V dropped 0 bases and J dropped 10 bases, with 13 bases sitting between them. The CDR3 extends over 15 amino acids. In germline, CDR1 is SEHNR, CDR2 FQNEAQ (reference sequence). The CDR3 loop is CASSLATWADSPLHF. The CDR3, as DNA: TGTGCCAGCAGCTTAGCCACCTGGGCTGACTCACCCCTCCACTTT.

The rearrangement uses TRBV2 and TRBJ1-1; maybe TRBD1 (5 bases). Germline assignment: CDR1 SNHLY and CDR2 FYNNEI. The V gene lost 4 bases and the J gene lost 7 bases, with 13 bases spanning the gap. The CDR3 has 13 amino acids. In nucleotides, the CDR3 is TGTGCCAGCAGTGCCCCAGGGCCGGGTGAAGCTTTCTTT. Protein sequence: CASSAPGPGEAFF.

The gene calls are TRBV6-5 and TRBJ1-4; 8 nucleotides align to TRBD1. Germline CDR1 reads MNHEY; CDR2 reads SVGAGI. The CDR3 runs 14 residues. J gave up 8 bases and V 6 bases, and 8 bases lay outside the gene matches. The CDR3 sequence: CASSPDRVREKLFF. CDR3 nucleotides: TGTGCCAGCAGCCCGGACAGGGTCCGCGAAAAACTGTTTTTT.

This clone has only a few counts. The chain is built from TRBV6-5 and TRBJ2-1; TRBD1 matches 10 bases. This CDR3 contains 15 residues. Germline CDR1 and CDR2: MNHEY and SVGAGI. The V gene end was trimmed by 0 bases and the J gene end by 6 bases; junction bases not matched to a gene: 2. CDR3 DNA sequence: TGTGCCAGCAGTTACTCCGGGACAGGGGCCAATGAGCAGTTCTTC. Translating it yields CASSYSGTGANEQFF.

The chain combines TRBV5-4 with TRBJ2-5, with D possibly matching TRBD1 (5 bases). Trimming removed 4 bases at V and 5 bases at J, with 9 bases between. From germline, CDR1 is SGHNT and CDR2 YYREEE (reference sequence). The CDR3 is made up of 12 amino acids. CDR3 protein: CASSRPGETQYF. The CDR3 DNA sequence: TGTGCCAGCAGCCGCCCAGGGGAGACCCAGTACTTC.

The J gene is TRBJ1-2, the V gene TRBV6-5; the match to TRBD1 covers 7 bases. Trimming took 0 bases from V and 8 from J; bases not matched to a gene: 3. The germline CDR1 and CDR2 sequences are MNHEY and SVGAGI. This CDR3 spans 13 amino acids. This CDR3 reads CASSYSTGTGYTF. CDR3 bases: TGTGCCAGCAGTTACTCGACAGGGACGGGCTACACCTTC.

This clone was seen many times. The chain employs TRBV6-4 and TRBJ1-2; TRBD1 agrees at 9 bases. Per germline, CDR1 MRHNA and CDR2 SNTAGT. This CDR3 spans 18 amino acids. After removal of 6 bases from V and 7 bases from J, the junction contained 21 bases not matched to a gene. The CDR3 nucleotides read TGTGCCAGCAGCCCACTCGCTGGGACAGGGAGTTTCGCGAGTGGCTACACCTTC. It encodes CASSPLAGTGSFASGYTF.

In this sample, this clone turned up a few times. The chain couples TRBV5-5 to TRBJ2-1; no definite D call. The CDR3 consists of 11 residues. Trimming stripped 5 bases from V and 7 bases from J, with 7 bases between. Germline V gene lookup returns CDR1 SGHKS and CDR2 YYEKEE (reference sequence). CDR3 DNA sequence: TGTGCCAGCAGTTATATTAATGAGCAGTTCTTC. The encoded protein is CASSYINEQFF.

This rearrangement joins TRBV9 to TRBJ2-1; D perhaps matches TRBD1 (5 bases). The CDR3 runs 15 residues. Trimming stripped 0 bases from V and 0 bases from J, with 7 bases between. Germline-derived CDR1 and CDR2 are SGDLS and YYNGEE. DNA for the CDR3: TGTGCCAGCAGCGTAGCAGGGAACTCCTACAATGAGCAGTTCTTC. Translated: CASSVAGNSYNEQFF.

This clone has a single count. CDR3 DNA sequence: TGTGCCTGGTCGGGACACCTAAGGGATACGCAGTATTTT. It codes for CAWSGHLRDTQYF. The chain has TRBV30 and TRBJ2-3; the D gene is possibly TRBD1 (6 bases). Germline-derived CDR1 and CDR2 are GTSNPN and SVGIG (reference sequence). With 5 bases removed from V and 6 bases from J, the gap between germline ends came to 15 bases. This CDR3 has 13 residues.

The gene calls are TRBV2 and TRBJ1-2; the match to TRBD1 covers 10 bases. J gave up 6 bases and V 1 base, and 14 bases lay outside the gene matches. The CDR3 spans 18 residues. From germline, CDR1 is SNHLY and CDR2 FYNNEI. The CDR3 spells CASSEERQGAGRANGYTF. CDR3 DNA sequence: TGTGCCAGCAGTGAAGAAAGACAGGGGGCGGGTCGAGCTAATGGCTACACCTTC.

The chain carries TRBV28 and TRBJ1-1, with D perhaps TRBD1 (6 bases). V gave up 5 bases and J gave up 5 bases, with 18 bases separating them. The CDR3 runs to 15 residues. The V gene's germline CDR1 is MDHEN and CDR2 SYDVKM. The CDR3 sequence is CASSPIGQGSTEAFF. The CDR3 DNA reads TGTGCCAGCAGTCCGATCGGCCAGGGGTCGACTGAAGCTTTCTTT.

This clone was detected a few times. The rearrangement links TRBV29-1 to TRBJ2-7, with D tentatively TRBD2 (6 bases). Germline V gives CDR1 SQVTM, CDR2 ANQGSEA. The CDR3 is made up of 12 amino acids. The V and J ends lost 6 bases and 5 bases respectively, with 14 bases between them. The CDR3 here is CSVLLASNEQYF. The CDR3 nucleotides read TGCAGCGTCCTACTAGCTTCCAACGAGCAGTACTTC.

V usage is TRBV10-2 and J usage is TRBJ1-5, with TRBD1 matching over 10 bases. V lost 0 bases, J lost 4 bases, and 3 bases stayed unmatched. This CDR3 region has 16 residues. Germline loops: CDR1 WSHSY, CDR2 SAAADI. CDR3 amino acids: CASSESKGQGNQPQHF. The CDR3 nucleotides are TGCGCCAGCAGTGAGTCGAAGGGACAGGGGAATCAGCCCCAGCATTTT.

The chain recombines TRBV14 with TRBJ2-7; TRBD2 matches at 9 bases. Germline CDR1 is SGHDN and CDR2 is FVKESK. Losses at the gene ends were 0 bases for V and 1 base for J; bases not matched to a gene: 1. This CDR3 spans 15 amino acids. CDR3 residues: CASSQEAGGSYEQYF. Here the CDR3 DNA reads TGTGCCAGCAGCCAAGAAGCGGGGGGATCCTACGAGCAGTACTTC.

The rearrangement links TRBV11-2 to TRBJ1-3, with TRBD1 matching over 9 bases. The CDR3 is 18 residues long. Germline V gives CDR1 SGHAT, CDR2 FQNNGV. V was clipped by 8 bases and J by 3 bases; unmatched bases: 17. The CDR3 spells CASRLYLEDRGIGNTIYF. The CDR3 coding sequence is TGTGCCAGCCGTTTGTATCTGGAGGACAGGGGAATTGGAAACACCATATATTTT.

The count of this clone is one. V gene TRBV30 combines with J gene TRBJ1-1; D remains ambiguous. CDR1 is GTSNPN and CDR2 is SVGIG in the germline V gene (reference sequence). The CDR3 extends over 15 amino acids. Trimming removed 3 bases from V and 1 base from J, with 15 bases in between. In nucleotides, the CDR3 is TGTGCCTGGAGCCCATACCAAGCAGGGAACACTGAAGCTTTCTTT. Its translation: CAWSPYQAGNTEAFF.

This chain links TRBV18 with TRBJ2-6; 8 bases align to TRBD1. Trimming removed 6 bases from V and 4 bases from J; junction bases left unmatched: 5. CDR3 length: 15 amino acids. The germline V gene has CDR1 KGHSH and CDR2 LQKENI. In DNA, the CDR3 is TGTGCCAGCTCCCCCCAGGGGGCCGGGGCCAACGTCCTGACTTTC. It specifies CASSPQGAGANVLTF. The full variable domain, in which reference TRBV18 and TRBJ2-6 provide the parts outside the CDR3, is NAGVMQNPRHLVRRRGQEARLRCSPMKGHSHVYWYRQLPEEGLKFMVYLQKENIIDESGMPKERFSAEFPKEGPSILRIQQVVRGDSAAYFCASSPQGAGANVLTFGAGSRLTVL.

J is TRBJ1-4 and V is TRBV29-1, with D possibly matching TRBD1 (5 bases). The V gene's germline CDR1 is SQVTM and CDR2 ANQGSEA. V dropped 1 base and J dropped 5 bases, with 14 bases sitting between them. There are 15 residues in the CDR3. Here the CDR3 DNA reads TGCAGCGTTGAAGGGGGGGTGGAGGGAAATGAAAAACTGTTTTTT. Protein product: CSVEGGVEGNEKLFF.

V gene TRBV5-1 combines with J gene TRBJ2-7, with 7 bases fitting TRBD1. CDR1 and CDR2 (germline): SGHRS, YFSETQ. This CDR3 region has 16 residues. J gave up 0 bases and V 3 bases, and 9 bases lay outside the gene matches. The CDR3 DNA sequence: TGCGCCAGCAGCTCCGAGCAGGGGGAAAGCTCCTACGAGCAGTACTTC. This translates into CASSSEQGESSYEQYF.

This clone was seen a handful of times. The chain employs TRBV6-5 and TRBJ2-7, with D possibly matching TRBD2 (6 bases). The CDR3 has 15 amino acids. Trimming took off 2 bases at V and 3 bases at J, with 14 bases between the two ends. Looked up from germline, CDR1 is MNHEY and CDR2 is SVGAGI. The CDR3 coding sequence is TGTGCCAGCAGTTACAGACTAGACGGAAGCTACGAGCAGTACTTC. Amino acid sequence: CASSYRLDGSYEQYF.

The chain combines TRBV28 with TRBJ1-1, with D possibly matching TRBD1 (5 bases). CDR3 length: 14 residues. Germline CDR1 and CDR2: MDHEN and SYDVKM. V was clipped by 7 bases and J by 4 bases, with 16 bases between them. CDR3 sequence reads: CASTLRQGGTEAFF. The CDR3 DNA sequence: TGTGCCAGCACCCTCCGCCAGGGTGGCACTGAAGCTTTCTTT.

The chain combines TRBV29-1 with TRBJ2-1; TRBD2 agrees at 7 bases. V lost 5 bases and J lost 3; bases outside the gene matches: 10. This CDR3 contains 15 residues. Germline CDR1 SQVTM, CDR2 ANQGSEA. The CDR3 DNA reads TGCAGCGTTATCGCCGGGGGGATCAGCTACAATGAGCAGTTCTTC. Its translation: CSVIAGGISYNEQFF.

This clone was counted between two and nine times. The chain is built from TRBV2 and TRBJ1-4; D unresolved. This CDR3 region has 14 residues. Germline-derived CDR1 and CDR2 are SNHLY and FYNNEI. Trimming removed 8 bases at V and 5 bases at J, with 15 bases between. The CDR3 region has the DNA TGTGCCAGCGTGGCCGGAGTCCTCAATGAAAAACTGTTTTTT. This codes for CASVAGVLNEKLFF.

As for this clone: The same CDR3 can be traced to other DNA sequences in this sample. The chain has TRBV6-4 and TRBJ2-1; maybe TRBD1 (5 bases). The CDR3 runs 15 residues. Trimming took off 3 bases at V and 1 base at J, with 10 bases between the two ends. Germline V gene lookup returns CDR1 MRHNA and CDR2 SNTAGT. CDR3 loop: CASSDRQGSYNEQFF. As DNA, the CDR3 is TGTGCCAGCAGTGATCGGCAGGGTTCCTACAATGAGCAGTTCTTC.

The chain uses TRBV4-1 and TRBJ1-2; weak D call: TRBD1 (5 bases). With 4 bases removed from V and 3 bases from J, the gap between germline ends came to 12 bases. Germline CDR1 is MGHRA and CDR2 is YSYEKL. CDR3 length: 14 residues. In nucleotides, the CDR3 is TGCGCCAGCAGCCGTAATTGGGGGGACTATGGCTACACCTTC. Translated, it gives CASSRNWGDYGYTF.

This rearrangement joins TRBV5-6 to TRBJ2-4; tentative D call: TRBD1 (6 bases). The CDR3 is made up of 13 amino acids. The V gene's germline CDR1 is SGHDT and CDR2 YYEEEE. V lost 0 bases, J lost 8 bases, and 9 bases lay in between. The CDR3 loop reads CASSLDRADIQYF. CDR3 nucleotide sequence: TGTGCCAGCAGCTTGGACAGGGCGGACATTCAGTACTTC.